Below, 16 T cell receptor beta chains from the same sample are listed, as sequenced in a study of tumor-infiltrating lymphocytes in localized non-small cell lung cancer. Some clones are missing from TCRdb's copy, which holds only in-frame ones; the method was immunoSEQ multiplex PCR. This repertoire shows about 12,000 clones, approximately 90% found once; its top ten account for under 10%. The sequencing sample was made of lung tumor tissue. These receptors came from a human donor with non-small cell lung cancer.

This chain connects TRBV5-1 to TRBJ2-6; tentatively, D is TRBD1 or TRBD2 (5 bases each). The germline V and J ends were trimmed by 3 bases and 3 bases, with 13 bases remaining between them. Germline V gives CDR1 SGHRS, CDR2 YFSETQ. The CDR3 totals 16 residues. The chain's CDR3 is CASSSGTGGGANVLTF. As DNA, the CDR3 is TGCGCCAGCAGCTCCGGGACGGGCGGTGGGGCCAACGTCCTGACTTTC.

The chain links TRBV19 to TRBJ1-2; tentatively, D is TRBD1 (5 bases). This CDR3 region has 9 residues. Deletions cut 10 bases from V and 7 bases from J, with 7 bases between. CDR1 is LNHDA and CDR2 is SQIVND in the germline V gene (reference sequence). CDR3 region: CATGPGYTF. The CDR3 DNA reads as TGTGCCACGGGACCTGGCTACACCTTC. Full variable domain (missing parts from reference TRBV19 and TRBJ1-2): DGGITQSPKYLFRKEGQNVTLSCEQNLNHDAMYWYRQDPGQGLRLIYYSQIVNDFQKGDIAEGYSVSREKKESFPLTVTSAQKNPTAFYLCATGPGYTFGSGTRLTVV.

The rearrangement uses TRBV27 and TRBJ1-5; D unresolved. The CDR3 is made up of 13 amino acids. The V and J ends lost 2 bases and 5 bases respectively, with 7 bases between them. In germline, CDR1 is MNHEY, CDR2 SMNVEV (reference sequence). CDR3: CASSLEPHQPQHF. The CDR3 DNA reads TGTGCCAGCAGTTTAGAGCCCCATCAGCCCCAGCATTTT.

CDR3 bases: TGTGCCAGTAGTTTCCGTGGAGATACGCAGTATTTT. Its protein is CASSFRGDTQYF. The chain combines TRBV19 with TRBJ2-3; D uncertain. V shed 5 bases and J shed 5 bases, with 8 bases lying between them. Germline values: CDR1 LNHDA, CDR2 SQIVND (reference sequence). CDR3 length: 12 residues.

The CDR3 DNA is TGTGCCAGCAGCTGGGGGAGGGAGGAGACCCAGTACTTC. Amino acids: CASSWGREETQYF. The V call is TRBV5-8, the J call TRBJ2-5; 7 bases align to TRBD2. Unmatched junction bases numbered 4, after V lost 3 bases and J lost 5 bases. The CDR3 runs 13 residues. Germline lookup yields CDR1 SGHTS and CDR2 YDEGEE.

The genes are TRBV5-1 and TRBJ2-6, with 11 bases identical to TRBD1. Trimming removed 3 bases from V and 2 bases from J; junction bases left unmatched: 1. Germline CDR1 is SGHRS and CDR2 is YFSETQ. There are 16 residues in the CDR3. CDR3 sequence: CASSSGQGAGANVLTF. CDR3 in DNA: TGCGCCAGCAGCTCGGGACAGGGGGCTGGGGCCAACGTCCTGACTTTC.

The genes are TRBV15 and TRBJ1-1; perhaps TRBD1 as D (5 bases). The CDR3 has 15 residues. Germline V gene sequence: CDR1 LNHNV, CDR2 YYDKDF (reference sequence). V lost 7 bases to trimming and J lost 1 base, with 16 bases between them. The chain's CDR3 is CATKMRGEENTEAFF. As DNA, the CDR3 is TGTGCCACCAAAATGAGGGGAGAGGAGAACACTGAAGCTTTCTTT.

This chain uses TRBV6-5 with TRBJ2-1; D call uncertain. Trimming stripped 2 bases from V and 1 base from J, with 3 bases between. The CDR3 has 13 residues. Germline-derived CDR1 and CDR2 are MNHEY and SVGAGI. CDR3 DNA: TGTGCCAGCAGTTACCTTTCCTACAATGAGCAGTTCTTC. Translating it yields CASSYLSYNEQFF.

This rearrangement joins TRBV11-2 to TRBJ2-5; D uncertain. The CDR3 runs 12 residues. V was clipped by 0 bases and J by 7 bases, with 6 bases between them. Per the germline V gene, CDR1 is SGHAT and CDR2 is FQNNGV. The CDR3 spells CASSLEAATQYF. CDR3 DNA: TGTGCCAGCAGCTTAGAGGCGGCGACCCAGTACTTC.

The chain recombines TRBV7-9 with TRBJ1-1; TRBD1 is a possible D gene (5 bases). Trimming stripped 4 bases from V and 1 base from J, with 16 bases between. The CDR3 is 16 amino acids. Germline V gene data show CDR1 as SEHNR and CDR2 as FQNEAQ (reference sequence). This chain's CDR3 is CASSSLAGFRNTEAFF. The CDR3 DNA reads TGTGCCAGCAGCTCCTTGGCAGGGTTTAGGAACACTGAAGCTTTCTTT. The entire variable domain, with the rest obtained from reference TRBV7-9 and TRBJ1-1, is as follows: DTGVSQNPRHKITKRGQNVTFRCDPISEHNRLYWYRQTLGQGPEFLTYFQNEAQLEKSRLLSDRFSAERPKGSFSTLEIQRTEQGDSAMYLCASSSLAGFRNTEAFFGQGTRLTVV.

The J gene is TRBJ2-5, the V gene TRBV30, with TRBD2 matching over 10 bases. Germline loops: CDR1 GTSNPN, CDR2 SVGIG (reference sequence). The CDR3 covers 16 residues. V was pared by 4 bases and J by 4 bases, with 12 bases of the junction left unmatched. The CDR3, as DNA: TGTGCCTGGAATAGGGGGCTAGCGGGAGTTAGAGAGACCCAGTACTTC. It specifies CAWNRGLAGVRETQYF.

CDR3 bases: TGTGCCAGCAGTCAACAGGGTGGTAATGGCTACACCTTC. This translates into CASSQQGGNGYTF. The genes are TRBV6-1 and TRBJ1-2; tentative D call: TRBD1 (6 bases). V gave up 5 bases and J gave up 6 bases, with 13 bases separating them. The CDR3 loop spans 13 amino acids. Germline CDR1 reads MNHNS; CDR2 reads SASEGT.

This rearrangement joins TRBV14 to TRBJ2-5; D call uncertain. From germline, CDR1 is SGHDN and CDR2 FVKESK. V lost 1 base to trimming and J lost 5 bases, with 11 bases between them. The CDR3 spans 14 residues. CDR3 coding DNA: TGTGCCAGCAGCCAAGTGAATCCGAAGGAGACCCAGTACTTC. It translates to CASSQVNPKETQYF.

The gene calls are TRBV10-3 and TRBJ1-1, with TRBD1 matching over 8 bases. J lost 4 bases, V lost 2 bases, and 3 bases had no gene match. Per the germline V gene, CDR1 is ENHRY and CDR2 is SYGVKD. The CDR3 runs 14 residues. DNA of the CDR3: TGTGCCATCAGTGAGCCGGACAGGGCCACTGAAGCTTTCTTT. Translating it yields CAISEPDRATEAFF.

The chain recombines TRBV19 with TRBJ2-6; no clear D gene. The CDR3 is 16 amino acids. Germline V gene data show CDR1 as LNHDA and CDR2 as SQIVND (reference sequence). Between the trimmed V and J ends, which lost 8 bases and 2 bases, there was a span of 16 bases. The CDR3 is CASCRDWTPGANVLTF. DNA for the CDR3: TGTGCCAGTTGTAGGGATTGGACCCCTGGGGCCAACGTCCTGACTTTC.

The V gene is TRBV19, the J gene TRBJ2-7; the match to TRBD1 covers 9 bases. Germline loops: CDR1 LNHDA, CDR2 SQIVND (reference sequence). Trimming removed 5 bases from V and 4 bases from J; junction bases left unmatched: 6. The CDR3 has 14 residues. This CDR3 is CASSFEGQGYEQYF. As DNA, the CDR3 is TGTGCCAGTAGTTTTGAGGGACAGGGTTACGAGCAGTACTTC.